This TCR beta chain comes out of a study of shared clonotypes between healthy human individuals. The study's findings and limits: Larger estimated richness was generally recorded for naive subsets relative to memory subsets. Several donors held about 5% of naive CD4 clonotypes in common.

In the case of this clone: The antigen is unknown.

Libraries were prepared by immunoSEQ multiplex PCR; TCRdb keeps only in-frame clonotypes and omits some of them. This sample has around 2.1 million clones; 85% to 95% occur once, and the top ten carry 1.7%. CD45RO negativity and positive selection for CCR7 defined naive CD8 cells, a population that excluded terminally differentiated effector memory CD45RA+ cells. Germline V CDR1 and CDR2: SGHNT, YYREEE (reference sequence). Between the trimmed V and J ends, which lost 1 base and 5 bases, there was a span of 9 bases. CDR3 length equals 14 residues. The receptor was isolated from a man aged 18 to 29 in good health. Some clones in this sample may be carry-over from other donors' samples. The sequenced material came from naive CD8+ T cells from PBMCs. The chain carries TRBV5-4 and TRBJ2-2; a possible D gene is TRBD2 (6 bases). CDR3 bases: TGTGCCAGCAGCTTGAGGAGGGATACCGGGGAGCTGTTTTTT. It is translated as CASSLRRDTGELFF.